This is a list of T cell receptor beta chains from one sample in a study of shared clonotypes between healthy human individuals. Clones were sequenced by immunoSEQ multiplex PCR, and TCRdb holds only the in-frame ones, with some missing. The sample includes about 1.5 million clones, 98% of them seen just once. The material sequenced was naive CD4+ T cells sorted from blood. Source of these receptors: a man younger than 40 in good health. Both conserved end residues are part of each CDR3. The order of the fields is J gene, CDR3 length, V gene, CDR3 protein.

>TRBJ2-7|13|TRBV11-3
CASSLGRTYEQYF
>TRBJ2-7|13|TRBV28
CASRTSGVYEQYF
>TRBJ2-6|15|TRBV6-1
CASRATDSGANVLTF
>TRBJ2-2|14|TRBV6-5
CASSQQGNTGELFF
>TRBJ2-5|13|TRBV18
CASSPPSFETQYF
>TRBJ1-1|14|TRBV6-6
CASNQQGAWTEAFF
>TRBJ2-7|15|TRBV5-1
CASSLAGGAGYEQYF
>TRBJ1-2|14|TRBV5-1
CASSLTSGEVGYTF
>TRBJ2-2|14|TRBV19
CASKRQLNTGELFF
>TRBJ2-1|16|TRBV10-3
CAISEWASGSYNEQFF
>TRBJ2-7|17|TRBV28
CASSPRPMVSGIHEQYF
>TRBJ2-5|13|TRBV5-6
CASSLIGQETQYF
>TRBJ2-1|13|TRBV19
CASSRGHYNEQFF
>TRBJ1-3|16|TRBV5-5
CASSYDRGGTGNTIYF
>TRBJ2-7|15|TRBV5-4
CASSPRTSRNYEQYF
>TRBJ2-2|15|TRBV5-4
CASTLGGRSTGELFF
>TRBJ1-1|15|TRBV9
CASSVEVTGDTEAFF
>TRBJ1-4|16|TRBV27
CASSFSGAAGDKRLFF
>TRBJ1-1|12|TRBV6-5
CASSYAREEAFF
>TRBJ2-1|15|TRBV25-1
CASSQPGTGGNEQFF
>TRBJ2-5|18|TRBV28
CASSLWLAGGLPKETQYF
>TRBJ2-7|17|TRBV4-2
CASSQAPGTSGNYEQYF
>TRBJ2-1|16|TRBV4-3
CASSQEGHHSYNEQFF
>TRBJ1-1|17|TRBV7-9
CASSLEGRTFMNTEAFF
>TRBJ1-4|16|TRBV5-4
CASSSPGISTNEKLFF
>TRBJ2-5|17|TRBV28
CASSSPRGRGRQETQYF
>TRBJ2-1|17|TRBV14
CASSQEAGGRAWNEQFF
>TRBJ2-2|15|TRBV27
CASSSGQLFSGELFF
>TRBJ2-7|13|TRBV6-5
CASREPKLYEQYF
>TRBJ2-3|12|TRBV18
CASSPEGDTQYF
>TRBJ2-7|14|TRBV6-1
CASSESGMSYEQYF
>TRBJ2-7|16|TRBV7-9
CASSSQGLAGGYEQYF
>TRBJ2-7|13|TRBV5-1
CASSWSGVYEQYF
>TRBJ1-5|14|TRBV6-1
CASSERVGNQPQHF
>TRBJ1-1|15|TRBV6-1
CASSGDRVSNTEAFF
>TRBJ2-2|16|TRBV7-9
CASNSLGGVFTGELFF
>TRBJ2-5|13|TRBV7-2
CASSLAVMGSQYF
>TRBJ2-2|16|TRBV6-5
CASSYNRGVNTGELFF
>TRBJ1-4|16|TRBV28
CASSWGRTGSDEKLFF
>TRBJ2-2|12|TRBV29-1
CSVGRGPGELFF
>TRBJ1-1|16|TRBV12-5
CASGFRGTGGRTEAFF
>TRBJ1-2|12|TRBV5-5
CASSRDLYGYTF
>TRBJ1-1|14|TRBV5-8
CASSLVWQNTEAFF
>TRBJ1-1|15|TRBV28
CASSLRDSYNTEAFF
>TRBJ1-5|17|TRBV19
CASSIWAGTGRTQPQHF
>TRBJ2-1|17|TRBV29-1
CSVDQGTRWIRGTEQFF
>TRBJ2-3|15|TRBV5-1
CASSPGGRSTDTQYF
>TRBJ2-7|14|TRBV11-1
CASSVAGIAYEQYF
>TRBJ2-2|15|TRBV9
CASSVVVGNTGELFF